This T cell receptor (beta chain) was captured by sequencing in a study of response to subunit inactivated influenza vaccine (dated by TCRdb to 2016 to 2018). Background for the entire study: The study used deep quantitative T cell receptor repertoire profiling to track responses to a trivalent subunit inactivated influenza vaccine.

General conclusions and limits of the study: The authors proposed that each seasonal influenza vaccination may bring in only a limited number of new T cells.

This clonotype was seen only a few times. Its antigen is still unknown. Nothing much larger sits one base from this clone, and base qualities are not available. The library was generated by RT-PCR. This sample was sequenced with an Illumina HiSeq 2500. TCRdb's own reprocessing of the public reads used fastp at Q25 and MiXCR and kept productive beta chains. When rows share a CDR3 protein, they turn into one entry using the most common DNA and genes. The sample records 530,000 or so distinct CDR3 sequences, approximately 12% of which are singletons. Of the sample, approximately 10% falls within the top ten clones. Reading from cysteine to phenylalanine, the CDR3 counts 15 amino acids. The sequence is cut down to CDR3 DNA, 45 bases in frame from base 1. V loses 6 bases, J loses 5 bases, and the germline ends lie 20 bases apart. The germline V gene specifies SGHRS as CDR1 and YFSETQ as CDR2.

The TCR comes from a man aged 50 to 59 who received an inactivated influenza vaccine. Donor details come from another sample of the same person, matched by shared clones. The sequences come from PBMCs from blood, collected on the day of vaccination. The sequence joins TRBV5-1 to TRBJ2-5; the D gene is perhaps TRBD2, on 6 matching bases. The CDR3: CASNSYGTAGETQYF. The nucleotides read TGCGCCAGCAACTCATACGGGACCGCGGGGGAGACCCAGTACTTC. The entire variable domain, with the stretches around the CDR3 drawn from the reference TRBV5-1 and TRBJ2-5 proteins, is KAGVTQTPRYLIKTRGQQVTLSCSPISGHRSVSWYQQTPGQGLQFLFEYFSETQRNKGNFPGRFSGRQFSNSRSEMNVSTLELGDSALYLCASNSYGTAGETQYFGPGTRLLVL.